This T cell receptor (beta chain) was documented in a study of control samples from healthy donors and cancer patients. The data were produced by immunoSEQ multiplex PCR, yet TCRdb's version contains in-frame clones alone and is incomplete. The data contain 100,000 to 150,000 clones, roughly 92% of them singletons. In germline, CDR1 is KGHSH, CDR2 LQKENI. V lost 4 bases, J lost 1 base, and 4 bases stayed unmatched. This CDR3 region has 15 residues. This receptor was identified in an elderly man with head and neck cancer. The chain combines TRBV18 with TRBJ1-1, with 9 bases identical to TRBD1. The sequencing sample was made of PBMCs. The CDR3 spells CASSHGTGRNTEAFF. The CDR3 nucleotides read TGTGCCAGCTCACACGGGACAGGGAGGAACACTGAAGCTTTCTTT.